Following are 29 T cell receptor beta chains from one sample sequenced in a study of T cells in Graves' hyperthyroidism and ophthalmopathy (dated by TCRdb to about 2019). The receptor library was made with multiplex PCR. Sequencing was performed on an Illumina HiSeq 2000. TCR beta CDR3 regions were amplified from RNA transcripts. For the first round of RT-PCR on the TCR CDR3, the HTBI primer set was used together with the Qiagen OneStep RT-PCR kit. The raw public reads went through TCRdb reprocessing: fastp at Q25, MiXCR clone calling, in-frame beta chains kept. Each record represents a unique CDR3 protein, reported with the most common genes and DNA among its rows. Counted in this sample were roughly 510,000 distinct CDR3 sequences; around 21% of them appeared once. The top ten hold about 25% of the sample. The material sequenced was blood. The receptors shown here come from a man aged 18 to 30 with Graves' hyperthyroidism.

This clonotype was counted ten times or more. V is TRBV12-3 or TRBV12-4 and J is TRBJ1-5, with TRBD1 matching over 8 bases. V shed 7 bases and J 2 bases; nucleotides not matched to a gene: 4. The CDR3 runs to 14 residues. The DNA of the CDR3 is TGTGCCAGCACCGCGGGACAGGGCAATCAGCCCCAGCATTTT. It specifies CASTAGQGNQPQHF.

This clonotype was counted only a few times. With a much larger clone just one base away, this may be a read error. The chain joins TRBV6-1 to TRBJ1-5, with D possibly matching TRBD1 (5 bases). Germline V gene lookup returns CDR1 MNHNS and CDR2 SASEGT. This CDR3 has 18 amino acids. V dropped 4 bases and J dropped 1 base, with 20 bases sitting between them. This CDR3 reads CASSGWGRILMSNQPQHF. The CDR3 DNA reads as TGTGCCAGCAGTGGATGGGGACGGATACTTATGAGCAATCAGCCCCAGCATTTT.

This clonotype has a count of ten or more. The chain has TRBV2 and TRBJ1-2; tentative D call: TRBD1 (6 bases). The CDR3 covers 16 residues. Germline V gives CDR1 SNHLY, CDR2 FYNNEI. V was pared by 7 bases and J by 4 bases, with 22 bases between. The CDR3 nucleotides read TGTGCCAGCATATCCAGGGACATTCCTTATCTCTATGGCTACACCTTC. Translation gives CASISRDIPYLYGYTF.

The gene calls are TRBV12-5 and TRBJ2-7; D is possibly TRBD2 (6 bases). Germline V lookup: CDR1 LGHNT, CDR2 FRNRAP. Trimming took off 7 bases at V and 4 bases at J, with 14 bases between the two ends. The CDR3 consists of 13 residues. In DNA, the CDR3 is TGTGCTAGTGATCCCCTCGGGGGTTACGAGCAGTACTTC. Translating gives CASDPLGGYEQYF.

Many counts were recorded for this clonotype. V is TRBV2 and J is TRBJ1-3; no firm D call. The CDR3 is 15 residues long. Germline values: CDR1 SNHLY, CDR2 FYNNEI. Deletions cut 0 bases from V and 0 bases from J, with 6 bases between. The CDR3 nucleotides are TGTGCCAGCAGTGAAGCGTCCTCCTCTGGAAACACCATATATTTT. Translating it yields CASSEASSSGNTIYF.

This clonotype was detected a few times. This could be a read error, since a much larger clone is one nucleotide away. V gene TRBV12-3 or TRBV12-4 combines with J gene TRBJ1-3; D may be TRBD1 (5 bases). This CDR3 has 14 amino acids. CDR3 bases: TGTGCCAGCAGTTTGGGGCTCTCTGGAAACACCATGTATTTT. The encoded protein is CASSLGLSGNTMYF.

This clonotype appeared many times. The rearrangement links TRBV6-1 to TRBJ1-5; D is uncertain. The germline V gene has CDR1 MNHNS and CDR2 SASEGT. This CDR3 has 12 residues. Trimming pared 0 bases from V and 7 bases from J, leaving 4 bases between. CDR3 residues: CASSEAPQPQHF. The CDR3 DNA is TGTGCCAGCAGTGAAGCCCCCCAGCCCCAGCATTTT.

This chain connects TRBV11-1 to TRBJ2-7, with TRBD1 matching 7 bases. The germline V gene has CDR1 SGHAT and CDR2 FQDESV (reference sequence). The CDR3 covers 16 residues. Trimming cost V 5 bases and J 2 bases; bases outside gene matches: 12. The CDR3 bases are TGTGCCAGCAGCCCGGGCGGTGGGACAGCACCCTACGAGCAGTACTTC. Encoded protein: CASSPGGGTAPYEQYF.

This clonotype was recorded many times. For the CDR3, the DNA is TGTGCCAGCAGCCAATCCGCGGGGGGACAGGGTTTTGACGAGCAGTACTTC. It codes for CASSQSAGGQGFDEQYF. The chain links TRBV28 to TRBJ2-7, with TRBD1 as a possible D gene (9 bases). This CDR3 is built from 17 residues. The ends were cut back, 6 bases at V and 5 bases at J, with 26 bases in the middle. The germline V gene encodes CDR1 MDHEN and CDR2 SYDVKM.

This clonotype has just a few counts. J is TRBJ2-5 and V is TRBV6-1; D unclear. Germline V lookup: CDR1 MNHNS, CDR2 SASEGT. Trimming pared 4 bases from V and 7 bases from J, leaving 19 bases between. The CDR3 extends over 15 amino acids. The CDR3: CASSGGGQVFGTQYF. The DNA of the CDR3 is TGTGCCAGCAGTGGAGGCGGTCAAGTCTTCGGGACCCAGTACTTC.

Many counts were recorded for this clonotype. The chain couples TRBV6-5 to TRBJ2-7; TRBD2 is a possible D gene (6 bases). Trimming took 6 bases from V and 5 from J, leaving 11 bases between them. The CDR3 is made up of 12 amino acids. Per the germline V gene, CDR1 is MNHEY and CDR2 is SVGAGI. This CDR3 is CASRRGEHEQYF. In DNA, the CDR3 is TGTGCCAGCAGGCGGGGTGAGCACGAGCAGTACTTC.

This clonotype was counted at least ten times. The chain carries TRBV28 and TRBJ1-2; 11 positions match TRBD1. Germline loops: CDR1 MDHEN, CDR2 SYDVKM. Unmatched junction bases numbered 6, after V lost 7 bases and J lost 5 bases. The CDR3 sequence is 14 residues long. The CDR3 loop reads CASTSGQGAYGYTF. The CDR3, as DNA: TGTGCCAGCACCTCCGGACAGGGGGCGTATGGCTACACCTTC.

In DNA form, the CDR3 reads TGCAGTGCTGGGAGACTGGCGGGGGCCTGGGACGAGCAGTACTTC. Translation gives CSAGRLAGAWDEQYF. The rearrangement links TRBV20-1 to TRBJ2-7, with D possibly TRBD2 on 7 matching bases. CDR3 size: 15 residues. CDR1 is DFQATT, CDR2 SNEGSKA, per germline (reference sequence). Trimming took 5 bases from V and 5 from J, leaving 22 bases between them.

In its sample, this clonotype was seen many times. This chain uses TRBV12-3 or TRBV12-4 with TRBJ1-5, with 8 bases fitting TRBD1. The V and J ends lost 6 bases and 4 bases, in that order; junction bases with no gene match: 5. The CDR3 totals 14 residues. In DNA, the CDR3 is TGTGCCAGCAGCCAGGGGGCCCCAAATCAGCCCCAGCATTTT. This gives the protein CASSQGAPNQPQHF.

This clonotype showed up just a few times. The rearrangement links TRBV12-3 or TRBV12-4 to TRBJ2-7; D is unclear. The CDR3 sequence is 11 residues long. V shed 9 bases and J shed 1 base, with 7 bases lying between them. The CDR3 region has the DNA TGTGCCAGTGGGCAGTCCTACGAGCAGTACTTC. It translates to CASGQSYEQYF.

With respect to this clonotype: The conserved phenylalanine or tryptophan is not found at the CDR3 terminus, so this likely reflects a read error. CDR3 loop: CASSYNGELFY. CDR3 nucleotides: TGTGCGAGCAGTTATAACGGGGAGCTGTTTTAT. V gene TRBV6-5 combines with J gene TRBJ2-2; D gene uncertain. Germline loops: CDR1 MNHEY, CDR2 SVGAGI. CDR3 length equals 11 residues.

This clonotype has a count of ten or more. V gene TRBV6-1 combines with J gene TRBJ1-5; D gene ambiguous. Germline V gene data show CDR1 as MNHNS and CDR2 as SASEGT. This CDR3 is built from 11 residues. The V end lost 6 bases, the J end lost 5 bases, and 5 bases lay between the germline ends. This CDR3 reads CASRWDQPQHF. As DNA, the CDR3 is TGTGCCAGCAGATGGGATCAGCCCCAGCATTTT.

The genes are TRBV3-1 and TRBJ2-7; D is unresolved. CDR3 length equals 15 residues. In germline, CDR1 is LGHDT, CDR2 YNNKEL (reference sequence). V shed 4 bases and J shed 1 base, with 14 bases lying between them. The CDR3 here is CASSPSPDGSYEQYF. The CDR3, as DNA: TGTGCCAGCAGCCCCTCCCCTGACGGATCCTACGAGCAGTACTTC.

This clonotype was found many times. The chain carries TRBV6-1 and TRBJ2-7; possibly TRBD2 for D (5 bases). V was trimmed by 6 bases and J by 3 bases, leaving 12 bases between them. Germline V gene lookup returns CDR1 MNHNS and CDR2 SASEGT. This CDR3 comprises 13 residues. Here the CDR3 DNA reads TGTGCCAGCAGCTCCGACGGGAACTACGAGCAGTACTTC. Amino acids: CASSSDGNYEQYF.

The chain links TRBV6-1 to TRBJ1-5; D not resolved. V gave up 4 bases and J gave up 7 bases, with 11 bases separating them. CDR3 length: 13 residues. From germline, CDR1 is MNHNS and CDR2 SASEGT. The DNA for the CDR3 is TGTGCCAGCAGTGCAGCGACGGAACAGCCCCAGCATTTT. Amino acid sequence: CASSAATEQPQHF.

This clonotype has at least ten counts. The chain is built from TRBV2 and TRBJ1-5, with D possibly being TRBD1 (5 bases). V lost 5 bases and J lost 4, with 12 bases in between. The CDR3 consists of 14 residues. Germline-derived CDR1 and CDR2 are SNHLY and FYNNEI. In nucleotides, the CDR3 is TGTGCCAGCAGTCCGGGACTGCCTAATCAGCCCCAGCATTTT. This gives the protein CASSPGLPNQPQHF. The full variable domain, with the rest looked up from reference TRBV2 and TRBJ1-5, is EPEVTQTPSHQVTQMGQEVILRCVPISNHLYFYWYRQILGQKVEFLVSFYNNEISEKSEIFDDQFSVERPDGSNFTLKIRSTKLEDSAMYFCASSPGLPNQPQHFGDGTRLSIL.

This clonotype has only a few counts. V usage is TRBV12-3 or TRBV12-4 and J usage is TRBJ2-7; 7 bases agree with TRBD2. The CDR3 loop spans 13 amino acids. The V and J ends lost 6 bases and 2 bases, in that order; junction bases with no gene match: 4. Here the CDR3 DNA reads TGTGCCAGCAGGGATAGCGGGCCCTACGAGCAGTACTTC. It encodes CASRDSGPYEQYF.

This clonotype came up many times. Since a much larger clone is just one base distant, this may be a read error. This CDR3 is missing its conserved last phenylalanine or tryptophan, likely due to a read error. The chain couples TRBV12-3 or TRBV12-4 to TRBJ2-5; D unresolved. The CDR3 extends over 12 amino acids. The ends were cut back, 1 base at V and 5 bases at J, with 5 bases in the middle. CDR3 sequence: CASSLVGETQYL. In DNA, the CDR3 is TGTGCCAGCAGTTTAGTGGGGGAGACCCAGTACCTC.

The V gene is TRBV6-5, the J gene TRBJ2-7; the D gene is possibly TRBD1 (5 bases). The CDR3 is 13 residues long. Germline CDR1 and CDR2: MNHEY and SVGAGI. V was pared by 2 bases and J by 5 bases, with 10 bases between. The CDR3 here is CASSYQGGNEQYF. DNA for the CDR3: TGTGCCAGCAGTTACCAGGGTGGGAACGAGCAGTACTTC.

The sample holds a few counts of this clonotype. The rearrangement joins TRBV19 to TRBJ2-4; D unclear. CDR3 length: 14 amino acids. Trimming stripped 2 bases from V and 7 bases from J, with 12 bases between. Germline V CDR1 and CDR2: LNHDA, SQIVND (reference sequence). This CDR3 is CASSITPRLNIQYF. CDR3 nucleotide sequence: TGTGCCAGTAGTATAACTCCTCGGTTGAACATTCAGTACTTC.

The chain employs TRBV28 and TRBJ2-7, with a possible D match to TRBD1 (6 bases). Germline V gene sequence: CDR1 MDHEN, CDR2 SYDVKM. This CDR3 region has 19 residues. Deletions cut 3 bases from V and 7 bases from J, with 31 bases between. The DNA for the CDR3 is TGTGCCAGCAGTTTTGTCCTCGCCCCCCTAGGACAGTCATCGGGTGAGCAGTACTTC. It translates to CASSFVLAPLGQSSGEQYF.

This CDR3 reads CASSLKGPGAFF. The CDR3 region has the DNA TGTGCCAGCAGCTTGAAGGGGCCGGGGGCTTTCTTT. The chain recombines TRBV5-6 with TRBJ1-1; perhaps TRBD1 as D (5 bases). This CDR3 spans 12 amino acids. Trimming removed 1 base from V and 11 bases from J, with 12 bases in between. Germline-derived CDR1 and CDR2 are SGHDT and YYEEEE.

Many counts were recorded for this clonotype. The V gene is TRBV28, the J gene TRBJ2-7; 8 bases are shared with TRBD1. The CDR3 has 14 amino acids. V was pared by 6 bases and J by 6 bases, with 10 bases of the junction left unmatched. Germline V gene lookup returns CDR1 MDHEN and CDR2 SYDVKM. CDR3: CASSLDRVGAEQYF. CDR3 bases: TGTGCCAGCAGCCTGGACAGGGTAGGCGCCGAGCAGTACTTC. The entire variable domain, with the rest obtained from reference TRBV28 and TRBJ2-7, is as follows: DVKVTQSSRYLVKRTGEKVFLECVQDMDHENMFWYRQDPGLGLRLIYFSYDVKMKEKGDIPEGYSVSREKKERFSLILESASTNQTSMYLCASSLDRVGAEQYFGPGTRLTVT.

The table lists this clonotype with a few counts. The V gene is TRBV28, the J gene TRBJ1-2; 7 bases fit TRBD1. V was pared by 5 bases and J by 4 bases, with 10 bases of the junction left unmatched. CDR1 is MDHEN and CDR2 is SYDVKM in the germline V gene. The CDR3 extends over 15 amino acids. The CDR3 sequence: CASSPRQGWSYGYTF. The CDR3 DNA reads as TGTGCCAGCAGTCCCCGACAGGGATGGTCCTATGGCTACACCTTC.